This entry concerns a single T cell receptor (beta chain). The study sequenced TCR beta in blood CD8+ and CD4+ T cells. The study used healthy donors as controls matched for age and sex. This sample was included in a study of CD8 T cells in Susac syndrome. When the RNA was reverse transcribed, random hexamers were used with an input of roughly 0.45 to 1 ug. An immunoSEQ multiplex PCR amplified TCR beta CDR3 over 54 Vbeta and 13 Jbeta. TCRdb reprocessed the immunoSEQ multiplex PCR reads via MiXCR and lists one record per CDR3 protein. This repertoire shows 150,000 to 200,000 distinct CDR3 sequences, approximately 93% found once; its top ten account for 0.09% to 0.12%. Looked up from germline, CDR1 is SGHDN and CDR2 is FVKESK. Trimming stripped 0 bases from V and 5 bases from J, with 19 bases between. The CDR3 extends over 17 amino acids.

The receptor comes from a human donor in good health. Sequenced material: CD4+ T cells from PBMCs. V and J are TRBV14 and TRBJ2-5; a weak D match, TRBD1 (6 bases). The CDR3 reads CASSQDRPGAGDETQYF. The DNA of the CDR3 is TGTGCCAGCAGCCAAGATCGCCCCGGGGCAGGGGACGAGACCCAGTACTTC.